Each of the 14 T cell receptor beta chains below was sequenced from the same sample in a study of blood T cell repertoires in COVID-19. Generated by immunoSEQ multiplex PCR, the TCRdb table keeps only in-frame clones and is missing some. The sample shows around 97,000 clones, 70% to 85% of them seen only once. The sequenced sample consisted of peripheral blood. The receptors were gathered from a man between 65 and 85 years old with acute or convalescent COVID-19.

The rearrangement uses TRBV12-3 or TRBV12-4 and TRBJ2-5; TRBD1 matches at 9 bases. V lost 5 bases and J lost 5; bases outside the gene matches: 3. CDR3 length equals 13 residues. Written as DNA, the CDR3 is TGTGCCAGCAGTAGACAGGGGGGGGAGACCCAGTACTTC. Amino acid sequence: CASSRQGGETQYF.

V is TRBV29-1 and J is TRBJ1-2; 9 nucleotides match TRBD1. V dropped 3 bases and J dropped 0; count of bases not matched to a gene: 8. From germline, CDR1 is SQVTM and CDR2 ANQGSEA. CDR3 size: 16 residues. The CDR3 bases are TGCAGCGTTGATGAGGGACAGGGATCAACTAACTATGGCTACACCTTC. It codes for CSVDEGQGSTNYGYTF.

The genes are TRBV30 and TRBJ2-3; D is undetermined. Germline CDR1 reads GTSNPN; CDR2 reads SVGIG (reference sequence). This CDR3 spans 11 amino acids. Deletions cut 2 bases from V and 4 bases from J, with 4 bases between. The CDR3 protein is CAWSTADTQYF. For the CDR3, the DNA is TGTGCCTGGAGTACTGCAGATACGCAGTATTTT.

The chain couples TRBV19 to TRBJ1-1, with TRBD1 matching 10 bases. Germline trimming cut 5 bases from V and 3 bases from J; bases unmatched to any gene: 9. Germline loops: CDR1 LNHDA, CDR2 SQIVND (reference sequence). CDR3 size: 16 residues. CDR3 sequence reads: CASSWTGGSMDTEAFF. The CDR3 DNA is TGTGCCAGTAGTTGGACAGGGGGATCTATGGACACTGAAGCTTTCTTT.

Written as DNA, the CDR3 is TGTGCCAGCAGACGCTCCTCGTCCGGGACTCCATCACCACGTGGTACGCAGTATTTT. This sequence encodes CASRRSSSGTPSPRGTQYF. The gene calls are TRBV27 and TRBJ2-3; weak D call: TRBD2 (6 bases). The ends were cut back, 6 bases at V and 8 bases at J, with 33 bases in the middle. The CDR3 covers 19 residues. Germline assignment: CDR1 MNHEY and CDR2 SMNVEV (reference sequence).

The chain couples TRBV30 to TRBJ1-5; TRBD1 might be the D (5 bases). Trimming removed 2 bases at V and 7 bases at J, with 12 bases between. The CDR3 extends over 13 amino acids. Germline CDR1 and CDR2: GTSNPN and SVGIG (reference sequence). The CDR3 protein is CAWSRQGGQPQHF. The CDR3 DNA sequence: TGTGCCTGGAGTAGGCAGGGCGGCCAGCCCCAGCATTTT.

This clone occurred a few times. The rearrangement links TRBV5-1 to TRBJ2-2; D gene unclear. There are 12 residues in the CDR3. The germline V and J ends were trimmed by 1 base and 8 bases, with 6 bases remaining between them. The germline CDR1 and CDR2 sequences are SGHRS and YFSETQ. CDR3 in amino acids: CASSLNYGELFF. CDR3 nucleotide sequence: TGCGCCAGCAGCTTGAACTATGGGGAGCTGTTTTTT. The whole variable domain, filled in from reference TRBV5-1 and TRBJ2-2, reads KAGVTQTPRYLIKTRGQQVTLSCSPISGHRSVSWYQQTPGQGLQFLFEYFSETQRNKGNFPGRFSGRQFSNSRSEMNVSTLELGDSALYLCASSLNYGELFFGEGSRLTVL.

This clone has only one observation. The chain joins TRBV27 to TRBJ1-6, with D possibly matching TRBD1 (5 bases). The CDR3 spans 16 residues. V lost 3 bases and J lost 2, with 11 bases in between. The V gene's germline CDR1 is MNHEY and CDR2 SMNVEV (reference sequence). CDR3 sequence: CASSLSGIAYNSPLHF. The CDR3, as DNA: TGTGCCAGCAGTTTGTCAGGGATTGCCTATAATTCACCCCTCCACTTT.

In its sample, this clone was seen a few times. This chain links TRBV3-1 (or the pseudogene TRBV3-2) with TRBJ1-4, with 7 positions matching TRBD1. The CDR3 covers 14 residues. The germline V gene has CDR1 LGHDT and CDR2 YNNKEL (reference sequence). Trimming cost V 3 bases and J 6 bases; bases outside gene matches: 4. CDR3 protein: CASSQPGTDEKLFF. The CDR3 DNA follows: TGTGCCAGCAGCCAGCCCGGGACAGATGAAAAACTGTTTTTT.

This chain uses TRBV18 with TRBJ2-3; 7 bases match TRBD1. The length of the CDR3 is 18 residues. Germline CDR1 reads KGHSH; CDR2 reads LQKENI. V lost 2 bases to trimming and J lost 2 bases; unmatched junction nucleotides: 13. CDR3 nucleotide sequence: TGTGCCAGCTCACCAGAAGGTTGGTGGGACAGTAACACAGATACGCAGTATTTT. Amino acids: CASSPEGWWDSNTDTQYF.

The CDR3: CASSLDGWLAGGGEQFF. The CDR3 DNA sequence: TGCGCCAGCAGCTTGGACGGGTGGCTAGCGGGAGGGGGTGAGCAGTTCTTC. The V gene is TRBV5-1, the J gene TRBJ2-1; TRBD2 matches 12 bases. Looked up from germline, CDR1 is SGHRS and CDR2 is YFSETQ. The V and J ends lost 0 bases and 9 bases, in that order; junction bases with no gene match: 10. The CDR3 contains 17 residues.

The chain links TRBV6-5 to TRBJ1-1; 9 positions agree with TRBD1. V shed 6 bases, J shed 1 base, and the junction held 6 bases outside the gene matches. Germline V gene data show CDR1 as MNHEY and CDR2 as SVGAGI. The CDR3 sequence is 15 residues long. This CDR3 is CASRAGQGRNTEAFF. The DNA of the CDR3 is TGTGCCAGCAGGGCGGGACAGGGTAGGAACACTGAAGCTTTCTTT.

The J gene is TRBJ1-4, the V gene TRBV19; a possible D gene is TRBD1 (5 bases). Trimming shortened V by 7 bases and J by 7 bases, and 16 bases separated the two germline ends. Germline-derived CDR1 and CDR2 are LNHDA and SQIVND (reference sequence). CDR3 size: 14 residues. CDR3 in amino acids: CASKGMSELEKLFF. In DNA, the CDR3 is TGTGCCAGTAAGGGGATGTCAGAGCTTGAAAAACTGTTTTTT. Filled out from reference TRBV19 and TRBJ1-4, the complete variable domain reads DGGITQSPKYLFRKEGQNVTLSCEQNLNHDAMYWYRQDPGQGLRLIYYSQIVNDFQKGDIAEGYSVSREKKESFPLTVTSAQKNPTAFYLCASKGMSELEKLFFGSGTQLSVL.

This clone is labeled as medium-sized. The chain carries TRBV11-2 and TRBJ2-7, with 8 nucleotides matching TRBD1. The CDR3 loop spans 14 amino acids. The germline CDR1 and CDR2 sequences are SGHAT and FQNNGV. The ends lost 5 bases at V and 2 bases at J; junction bases unmatched: 5. The CDR3 DNA is TGTGCCAGCAGCGGGGGACAGGCACCCTACGAGCAGTACTTC. Translated, it gives CASSGGQAPYEQYF.